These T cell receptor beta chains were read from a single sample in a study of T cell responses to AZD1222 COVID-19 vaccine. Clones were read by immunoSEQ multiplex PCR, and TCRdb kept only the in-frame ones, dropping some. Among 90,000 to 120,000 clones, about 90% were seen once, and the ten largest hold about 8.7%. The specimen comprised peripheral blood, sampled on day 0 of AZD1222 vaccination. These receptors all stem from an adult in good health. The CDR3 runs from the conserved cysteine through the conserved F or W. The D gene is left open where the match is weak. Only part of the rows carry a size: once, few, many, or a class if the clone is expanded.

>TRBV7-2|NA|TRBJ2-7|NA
CASSLSGVASYEQYF
TGTGCCAGCAGCTTGTCGGGGGTAGCGTCCTACGAGCAGTACTTC
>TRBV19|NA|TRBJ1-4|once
CASKIRQGKHNEKLFF
TGTGCCAGTAAAATTCGGCAGGGGAAGCATAATGAAAAACTGTTTTTT
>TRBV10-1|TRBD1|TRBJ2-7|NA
CASTETGGYEQYF
TGCGCCAGCACTGAGACAGGGGGCTACGAGCAGTACTTC
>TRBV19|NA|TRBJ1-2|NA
CASSIAGELYGYTF
TGTGCCAGTAGTATAGCCGGGGAGCTCTATGGCTACACCTTC
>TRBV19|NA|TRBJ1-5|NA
CASKLTQDGSSNQPQHF
TGTGCCAGTAAACTCACCCAGGACGGTTCTAGCAATCAGCCCCAGCATTTT
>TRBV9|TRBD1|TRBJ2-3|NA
CASSVEGTGTTDTQYF
TGTGCCAGCAGCGTAGAGGGGACAGGGACCACAGATACGCAGTATTTT
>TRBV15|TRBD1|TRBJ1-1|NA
CATSRDRNRGTEAFF
TGTGCCACCAGCAGAGATCGGAACAGGGGGACTGAAGCTTTCTTT
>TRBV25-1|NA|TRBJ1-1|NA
CASSEDVEAFF
TGTGCCAGCAGTGAGGACGTTGAAGCTTTCTTT
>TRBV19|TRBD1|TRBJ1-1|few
CASIQGGRNTEAFF
TGTGCCAGTATCCAAGGGGGCCGGAACACTGAAGCTTTCTTT
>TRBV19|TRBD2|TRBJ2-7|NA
CASSLAGRSYEQYF
TGTGCCAGTAGCTTAGCGGGGCGCTCCTACGAGCAGTACTTC
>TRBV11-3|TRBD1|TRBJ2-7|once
CASSSRDSYEQYF
TGTGCCAGCAGCTCCCGGGACAGCTACGAGCAGTACTTC
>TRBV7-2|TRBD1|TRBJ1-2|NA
CASSLVFGTGYGYTF
TGTGCCAGCAGCTTAGTTTTTGGGACAGGATATGGCTACACCTTC
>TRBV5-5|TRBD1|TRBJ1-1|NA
CASTSGQRDYMNTEAFF
TGTGCCAGCACCTCGGGACAGCGGGACTACATGAACACTGAAGCTTTCTTT
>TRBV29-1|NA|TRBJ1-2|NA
CSVVWGSNYGYTF
TGCAGCGTTGTTTGGGGATCCAACTATGGCTACACCTTC
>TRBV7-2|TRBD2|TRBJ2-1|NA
CASSLAAGGKYNEQFF
TGTGCCAGCAGCTTAGCCGCGGGGGGAAAATACAATGAGCAGTTCTTC
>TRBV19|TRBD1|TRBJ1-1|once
CASGQRTGGMNTEAFF
TGTGCCAGTGGCCAGCGGACAGGGGGCATGAACACTGAAGCTTTCTTT
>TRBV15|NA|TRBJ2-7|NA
CATSRDDRASYEQYF
TGTGCCACCAGCAGAGATGACCGGGCCAGCTACGAGCAGTACTTC
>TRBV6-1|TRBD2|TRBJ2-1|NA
CASSELAGESYNEQFF
TGTGCCAGCAGTGAACTTGCGGGAGAATCCTACAATGAGCAGTTCTTC
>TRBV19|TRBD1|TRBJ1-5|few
CASSVTGGVSSNQPQHF
TGTGCCAGTAGTGTCACAGGGGGTGTTAGTAGCAATCAGCCCCAGCATTTT
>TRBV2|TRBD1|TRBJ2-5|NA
CASSPGTGGGMETQYF
TGTGCCAGCAGTCCCGGGACAGGGGGAGGGATGGAGACCCAGTACTTC
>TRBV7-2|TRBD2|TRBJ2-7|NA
CASSLSGLAGFEQYF
TGTGCCAGCAGCTTAAGCGGACTAGCGGGGTTCGAGCAGTACTTC
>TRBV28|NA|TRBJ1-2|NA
CASTAGFYGYTF
TGTGCCAGCACGGCAGGTTTCTATGGCTACACCTTC
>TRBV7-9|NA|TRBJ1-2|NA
CASSSGTAGRTYGYTF
TGTGCCAGCAGCTCGGGTACGGCGGGACGGACCTATGGCTACACCTTC
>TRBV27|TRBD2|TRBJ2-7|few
CASTIAGGPYEQYF
TGTGCCAGCACCATAGCGGGAGGTCCCTACGAGCAGTACTTC
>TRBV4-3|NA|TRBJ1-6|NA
CASSQVVRGLHDNSPLHF
TGCGCCAGCAGCCAAGTCGTCAGGGGATTACACGATAATTCACCCCTCCACTTT
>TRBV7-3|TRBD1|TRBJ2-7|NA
CASSPFPGQANEQYF
TGTGCCAGCAGCCCATTCCCGGGACAGGCGAATGAGCAGTACTTC
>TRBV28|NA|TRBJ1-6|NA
CASSFAGSSYNSPLHF
TGTGCCAGCAGTTTTGCGGGGAGCTCCTATAATTCACCCCTCCACTTT
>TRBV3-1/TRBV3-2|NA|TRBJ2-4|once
CASSSTVSIQYF
TGTGCCAGCAGCTCGACAGTAAGCATTCAGTACTTC